This T cell receptor beta chain was documented in a study of a mutant IDH1 vaccine in newly diagnosed glioma. Study overall: The treated group averaged about 41 years old and was roughly 60% male, approximately 38% female. Beforehand, treatment had been radiotherapy, temozolomide, or both; the majority received both. The V12 visit happened in week 35, and the V13 visit happened in week 47.

The time point is: week 35, safety follow-up. The study gave 300 ug of mutant IDH1 20-mer peptide per vaccine dose, with topical imiquimod. The patients received vaccinations eight times, in weeks 1, 3, 5, 7, 11, 15, 19 and 23. For this clone: Its antigen is unidentified.

The table came from immunoSEQ multiplex PCR; TCRdb's copy has only in-frame clones and leaves some out. The table records 40,000 to 55,000 clones, more than 60% of them present only once. The CDR3 is made up of 16 amino acids. V trimming: 2 bases; J trimming: 7 bases; junction bases outside the gene matches: 8. CDR1 is MNHEY, CDR2 SVGAGI, per germline. This specimen was PBMCs, taken from a glioma patient whose treatment included an IDH1 peptide vaccine. This clonotype was sampled from a man aged 35-49 years with glioma. The chain joins TRBV6-5 to TRBJ2-2, with 9 nucleotides matching TRBD2. CDR3 sequence (DNA): TGTGCCAGCAGTTACGACGGGCGGGGGGGCGGCGGGGAGCTGTTTTTT. It is translated as CASSYDGRGGGGELFF.